A selection of T cell receptor beta chains follows, all from one sample in a study of radiotherapy plus CTLA-4 blockade in lung cancer. Sequencing was performed with immunoSEQ multiplex PCR; in TCRdb, only in-frame clones are kept and a portion is missing. The sample carries 42,000 or so clones, about four fifths recorded once. The sample consisted of peripheral blood, taken from a patient treated with radiotherapy plus ipilimumab. The receptors were gathered from a human donor with non-small cell lung cancer that progressed on radiotherapy plus ipilimumab. Both conserved end residues are trimmed from each CDR3.

V gene | CDR3 length | CDR3 protein
TRBV6-5 | 12 | ASRMTGGNSPLH
TRBV6-4 | 10 | ASSDDGYTQY
TRBV4-1 | 14 | ASSQGQGFGNEKLF
TRBV4-2 | 16 | ASSQDVFFPGQAIGYT
TRBV6-5 | 10 | ASSFKNQPQH
TRBV6-1 | 12 | ASLRGQGGTEAF
TRBV6-5 | 13 | ASSYGQGAGYGYT
TRBV19 | 13 | ASSDPSGESREQY
TRBV18 | 12 | ASSLGQGTYEQY
TRBV6-1 | 16 | ASSERGGARGYQETQY
TRBV6-4 | 12 | ASSAWVGVTEAF
TRBV9 | 14 | ASSVGGPLKGNEQF
TRBV7-2 | 10 | ASSLGDLTQY
TRBV6-6 | 11 | ASYGGAGKTQY
TRBV4-2 | 15 | ASSQPRDRENTGELF
TRBV5-1 | 15 | ASSPTVVAGGRETQY
TRBV9 | 15 | ASRGGGLAGGADTQY
TRBV18 | 13 | ASSPPPSGDNEQF
TRBV15 | 10 | ATSRLGAEAF
TRBV4-1 | 15 | ASSLYPPGQNQETQY
TRBV18 | 10 | ASSRSGDTQY
TRBV9 | 12 | ASSSRQGGYEQY
TRBV6-1 | 9 | ASRQLGELF
TRBV4-1 | 15 | ASSQARGLAVRQTQY
TRBV27 | 15 | ASSYRQGGSYNSPLH
TRBV7-3 | 14 | ASSLMRGSNTGELF
TRBV9 | 12 | ASSVSSGVTEAF
TRBV5-4 | 13 | ASSLTGASRYEQY
TRBV5-4 | 14 | ASSPGLKKLQETQY
TRBV28 | 12 | ASSSGQNTYEQY
TRBV27 | 14 | ASSSYTRRNTGELF
TRBV5-1 | 12 | ASSLAESTDTQY
TRBV6-6 | 11 | ASSGDRGHLQY
TRBV29-1 | 10 | SVTGGDYGYT
TRBV27 | 13 | ASRAGILSNQPQH
TRBV6-5 | 12 | ASSTGGGKPTQY
TRBV5-1 | 13 | ASSLITGIDYGYT
TRBV7-2 | 12 | ASSRGQTTYEQY
TRBV6-1 | 15 | ASSEAPTGSNNQPQH
TRBV12-5 | 15 | ASGQQLQRGGHNEQF